The sequence of this T cell receptor beta chain was determined in a study of T-cell reconstitution after alpha-beta-depleted transplantation in children. Using unique molecular identifiers, the investigators prepared the TCRbeta library. TCRdb re-analysed the PCR reads in MiXCR, keeping a single row per CDR3 protein. The sample includes just over 350,000 distinct CDR3 sequences, 10% to 15% of them seen just once. This sequence originates from a human donor who donated a stem cell graft to a child with Fanconi anemia. Sample: PBMCs, taken from the stem cell graft.

The CDR3 DNA sequence: TGTGCCAGCAGTACAGGGGTTAAAGATGGCTACACCTTC. Translation gives CASSTGVKDGYTF. This chain joins TRBV28 and TRBJ1-2; the match to TRBD1 covers 7 bases. Per the germline V gene, CDR1 is MDHEN and CDR2 is SYDVKM. V dropped 5 bases and J dropped 6; count of bases not matched to a gene: 6. The CDR3 sequence is 13 residues long.